The next 6 T cell receptor beta chains were all read from a single sample in a study of blood T cells in healthy people across ages (dated by TCRdb to between 2014 and 2017). The library was prepared using 5' RACE. The run used an Illumina HiSeq 2500. The second PCR ran for about 6 to 12 cycles and used a J-beta primer mix along with a sample-barcoded 5' primer. TCRdb took the public reads, trimmed them with fastp at Q25, ran MiXCR for clone calling and kept in-frame beta chains. Every entry covers one CDR3 protein and lists the most common genes and DNA from its rows. For this sample the table gives hundreds of thousands of distinct CDR3 sequences, of which around three fifths were detected only once. 30% to 45% of the sample is taken by the ten largest. Sequenced material: blood. The receptors derive from a man aged 60 to 69 in good health.

The V call is TRBV7-2, the J call TRBJ2-5; possible D gene TRBD1, 6 bases. The CDR3 runs 14 residues. V was shortened by 4 bases and J by 9 bases, with 18 bases between the two germline ends. Per the germline V gene, CDR1 is SGHTA and CDR2 is FQGNSA. The CDR3 sequence: CASSSPTGHRAQYF. The CDR3 region has the DNA TGTGCCAGCAGCTCCCCCACGGGACACCGGGCCCAGTACTTC. Supplemented by reference TRBV7-2 and TRBJ2-5, the full variable domain reads GAGVSQSPSNKVTEKGKDVELRCDPISGHTALYWYRQSLGQGLEFLIYFQGNSAPDKSGLPSDRFSAERTGGSVSTLTIQRTQQEDSAVYLCASSSPTGHRAQYFGPGTRLLVL.

This clonotype was counted only a few times. V usage is TRBV20-1 and J usage is TRBJ2-7; D ambiguous. The V end lost 1 base, the J end lost 3 bases, and 10 bases lay between the germline ends. CDR3 length: 13 amino acids. CDR1 is DFQATT and CDR2 is SNEGSKA in the germline V gene (reference sequence). The CDR3 sequence: CSARVPGRYEQYF. Here the CDR3 DNA reads TGCAGTGCTAGAGTGCCCGGTCGCTACGAGCAGTACTTC.

This sequence joins TRBV25-1 and TRBJ1-4; D remains unclear. CDR1 and CDR2 from the germline V gene are MGHDK and SYGVNS. CDR3 size: 13 residues. Trimming removed 3 bases from V and 8 bases from J, with 10 bases in between. CDR3 DNA sequence: TGTGCCAGCAGTGACCCACCCCAGGAAAAACTGTTTTTT. Translating it yields CASSDPPQEKLFF.

The table lists this clonotype with a count of one. The V gene is TRBV5-1, the J gene TRBJ2-1; 13 bases fit TRBD2. The CDR3 consists of 19 residues. V trimming: 4 bases; J trimming: 0 bases; junction bases outside the gene matches: 10. Germline CDR1 SGHRS, CDR2 YFSETQ. CDR3 in amino acids: CASSPRTSGGPSSYNEQFF. The CDR3 nucleotides are TGCGCCAGCAGCCCCCGGACTAGCGGGGGCCCTAGCTCCTACAATGAGCAGTTCTTC.

The V gene is TRBV4-1, the J gene TRBJ2-3; D may be TRBD2 (6 bases). Germline V gives CDR1 MGHRA, CDR2 YSYEKL. V was pared by 4 bases and J by 1 base, with 12 bases between. The CDR3 runs to 15 residues. The CDR3 loop reads CASSRLVSGTDTQYF. Here the CDR3 DNA reads TGCGCCAGCAGCCGACTAGTTTCGGGCACAGATACGCAGTATTTT.

This clonotype showed up just a few times. The chain links TRBV7-9 to TRBJ2-1; 9 bases match TRBD1. Trimming took 6 bases from V and 8 from J; bases not matched to a gene: 8. Looked up from germline, CDR1 is SEHNR and CDR2 is FQNEAQ (reference sequence). This CDR3 is 14 amino acids long. The CDR3 loop reads CASRPGQGVDEQFF. Here the CDR3 DNA reads TGTGCCAGCAGGCCGGGACAGGGAGTCGATGAGCAGTTCTTC.